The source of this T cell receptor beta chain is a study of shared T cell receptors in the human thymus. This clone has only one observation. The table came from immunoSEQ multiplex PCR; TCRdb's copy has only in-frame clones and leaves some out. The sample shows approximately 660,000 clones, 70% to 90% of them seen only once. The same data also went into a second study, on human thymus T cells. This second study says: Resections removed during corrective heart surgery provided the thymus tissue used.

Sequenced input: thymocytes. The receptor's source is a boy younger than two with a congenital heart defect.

The CDR3 coding sequence is TGTGCCAGCAGCCGTACCCCCGGGACTAGCGGGTACGAGCAGTACTTC. It is translated as CASSRTPGTSGYEQYF. This sequence joins TRBV5-8 and TRBJ2-7, with 12 bases fitting TRBD2. The CDR3 contains 16 residues. J gave up 4 bases and V 4 bases, and 9 bases lay outside the gene matches. CDR1 is SGHTS, CDR2 YDEGEE, per germline.